This TCR beta chain was found in a study of beta chain features in type 1 diabetes. Study-wide points: TCRB repertoires of naive, central memory and Treg cells appeared more similar among patients than among healthy donors. Moderately but significantly shorter TCRB CDR3s were found in Type 1 diabetes patients in all four CD4+ subsets.

V was clipped by 4 bases and J by 3 bases; unmatched bases: 11. Germline values: CDR1 MNHEY, CDR2 SMNVEV (reference sequence). The CDR3 is made up of 17 amino acids. What was sequenced were expressed TCRB transcripts, since all of the isolated RNA had been reverse transcribed. Profiled with immunoSEQ multiplex PCR; TCRdb holds only in-frame clones, not every one. This table holds about 150,000 clones, about 9.4% found once. Details on this clone: Its antigen is not known.

The chain has TRBV27 and TRBJ2-3; 9 bases align to TRBD1. The clonotype originates from a man aged 25 to 45 with type 1 diabetes. The sequenced sample consisted of central memory CD4+ T cells from blood. CDR3 sequence reads: CASSSRTGVEVTDTQYF. CDR3 in DNA: TGTGCCAGCAGTTCCCGGACAGGGGTAGAAGTAACAGATACGCAGTATTTT.